These 8 T cell receptor beta chains share one sample of origin, sequenced in a study of Ad26.COV2.S vaccination and SARS-CoV-2 variants. Sample treatment: around 19 received Ad26.COV2.S at low or high dose, single or two shots; 5 received placebo; per-sample allocation not given. Samples analyzed were those drawn on day 63 after the first vaccine or placebo injection. The assay was immunoSEQ multiplex PCR, and TCRdb's table has in-frame clones only and misses some. This table holds some 340,000 clones, 85% to 90% found once. Sequenced here: peripheral blood, sampled in a trial of Ad26.COV2.S vaccine versus placebo. The source is a person between 18 and 65 years old who received the Ad26.COV2.S COVID-19 vaccine or a placebo.

V gene TRBV9 combines with J gene TRBJ2-2; D possibly matches TRBD1 or TRBD2 (6 bases each). Between the trimmed V and J ends, which lost 4 bases and 0 bases, there was a span of 13 bases. This CDR3 comprises 16 residues. Germline V gives CDR1 SGDLS, CDR2 YYNGEE. Written as DNA, the CDR3 is TGTGCCAGCAGCCCTCCGGGGGCACCGAACACCGGGGAGCTGTTTTTT. Translation gives CASSPPGAPNTGELFF.

This clone was counted a single time. This rearrangement joins TRBV4-1 to TRBJ1-5; 8 bases are a match to TRBD1. Trimming cost V 0 bases and J 6 bases; bases outside gene matches: 4. The germline V gene has CDR1 MGHRA and CDR2 YSYEKL. The CDR3 extends over 15 amino acids. The CDR3 loop reads CASSQETTGGQPQHF. The CDR3, as DNA: TGCGCCAGCAGCCAAGAGACTACAGGGGGTCAGCCCCAGCATTTT.

In this sample, this clone turned up once. The V gene is TRBV2, the J gene TRBJ1-4; D is unresolved. Per the germline V gene, CDR1 is SNHLY and CDR2 is FYNNEI. Trimming removed 8 bases at V and 7 bases at J, with 26 bases between. The CDR3 totals 17 residues. The CDR3: CASGGRSGLIKAEKLFF. For the CDR3, the DNA is TGTGCCAGCGGAGGGAGGTCGGGCCTCATTAAAGCTGAAAAACTGTTTTTT. Based on the CDR3 plus reference TRBV2 and TRBJ1-4, the full variable domain is EPEVTQTPSHQVTQMGQEVILRCVPISNHLYFYWYRQILGQKVEFLVSFYNNEISEKSEIFDDQFSVERPDGSNFTLKIRSTKLEDSAMYFCASGGRSGLIKAEKLFFGSGTQLSVL.

The chain employs TRBV7-2 and TRBJ2-3, with TRBD2 matching 14 bases. The germline CDR1 and CDR2 sequences are SGHTA and FQGNSA. The CDR3 contains 17 residues. With 5 bases clipped from V and 2 bases from J, the junction kept 6 bases outside the gene matches. CDR3 nucleotide sequence: TGTGCCAGCAGCACTCGACTAGCGGGGGGGGTCACAGATACGCAGTATTTT. Protein product: CASSTRLAGGVTDTQYF. The full variable domain, in which reference TRBV7-2 and TRBJ2-3 provide the parts outside the CDR3, is GAGVSQSPSNKVTEKGKDVELRCDPISGHTALYWYRQSLGQGLEFLIYFQGNSAPDKSGLPSDRFSAERTGGSVSTLTIQRTQQEDSAVYLCASSTRLAGGVTDTQYFGPGTRLTVL.

The CDR3 reads CASSDGSGRQERQGYTF. The CDR3 coding sequence is TGTGCCAGCAGTGATGGATCTGGGCGACAGGAGCGGCAGGGCTACACCTTC. The rearrangement joins TRBV2 to TRBJ1-2, with D perhaps matching TRBD1 (6 bases). The CDR3 is 17 residues long. The V gene's germline CDR1 is SNHLY and CDR2 FYNNEI. Trimming took 3 bases from V and 8 from J, leaving 25 bases between them.

The chain carries TRBV9 and TRBJ2-3; D may match TRBD1 or TRBD2 (5 bases each). CDR3 size: 16 residues. Trimming removed 3 bases at V and 8 bases at J, with 22 bases between. Germline V gene sequence: CDR1 SGDLS, CDR2 YYNGEE. The CDR3, as DNA: TGTGCCAGCAGCGCGTTCGGGGACGGAGGATTTCGTACGCAGTATTTT. Its translation is CASSAFGDGGFRTQYF.

The V call is TRBV25-1, the J call TRBJ1-1; the D gene is possibly TRBD1 (5 bases). This CDR3 has 15 residues. Trimming removed 6 bases from V and 0 bases from J, with 14 bases in between. CDR1 is MGHDK, CDR2 SYGVNS, per germline. For the CDR3, the DNA is TGTGCCAGCAGCCCCTTGTGGGGGGTGAACACTGAAGCTTTCTTT. This gives the protein CASSPLWGVNTEAFF.

The rearrangement uses TRBV7-9 and TRBJ2-3, with 14 bases that match TRBD2. This CDR3 has 19 amino acids. With V trimmed by 6 bases and J by 0 bases, 11 bases remained unmatched. CDR1 and CDR2 (germline): SEHNR, FQNEAQ (reference sequence). This CDR3 reads CASRPRLAGGAISTDTQYF. CDR3 nucleotides: TGTGCCAGCAGGCCCAGACTAGCGGGGGGGGCCATTAGCACAGATACGCAGTATTTT. Looking up the rest from reference TRBV7-9 and TRBJ2-3 gives the full variable domain: DTGVSQNPRHKITKRGQNVTFRCDPISEHNRLYWYRQTLGQGPEFLTYFQNEAQLEKSRLLSDRFSAERPKGSFSTLEIQRTEQGDSAMYLCASRPRLAGGAISTDTQYFGPGTRLTVL.